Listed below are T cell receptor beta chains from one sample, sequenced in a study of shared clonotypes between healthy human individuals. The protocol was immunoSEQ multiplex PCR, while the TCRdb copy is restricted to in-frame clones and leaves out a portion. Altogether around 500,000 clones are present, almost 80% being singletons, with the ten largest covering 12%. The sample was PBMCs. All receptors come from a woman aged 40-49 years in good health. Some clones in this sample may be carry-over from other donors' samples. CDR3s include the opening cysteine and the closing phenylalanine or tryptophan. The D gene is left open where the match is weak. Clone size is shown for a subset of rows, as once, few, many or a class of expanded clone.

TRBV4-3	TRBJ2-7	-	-	CASSQALGVGSYEQYF	TGCGCCAGCAGCCAAGCGCTGGGGGTGGGTTCCTACGAGCAGTACTTC
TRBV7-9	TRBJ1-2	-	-	CASSSGFAGYTF	TGTGCCAGCAGCTCAGGGTTCGCAGGCTACACCTTC
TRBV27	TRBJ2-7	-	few	CASSLMAGRMPYEQYF	TGTGCCAGCAGCCTGATGGCGGGGCGGATGCCCTACGAGCAGTACTTC
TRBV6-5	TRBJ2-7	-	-	CATKSGYEQYF	TGTGCCACCAAATCGGGCTACGAGCAGTACTTC
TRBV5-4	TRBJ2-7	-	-	CASSLRGPRYEQYF	TGTGCCAGCAGCTTGAGAGGGCCTAGGTACGAGCAGTACTTC
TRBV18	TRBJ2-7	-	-	CASSPYTRSSSYEQYF	TGTGCCAGCTCACCCTATACCAGGAGTAGCTCCTACGAGCAGTACTTC
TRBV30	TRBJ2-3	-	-	CAWSTGLGDTQYF	TGTGCCTGGAGTACAGGGTTAGGGGATACGCAGTATTTT
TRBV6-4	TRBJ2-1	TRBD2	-	CASRAGEGNNEQFF	TGTGCCAGCAGAGCTGGGGAGGGCAACAATGAGCAGTTCTTC
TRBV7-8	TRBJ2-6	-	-	CASSLAAARALSGANVLTF	TGTGCCAGCAGCTTAGCAGCGGCTAGGGCTCTCTCTGGGGCCAACGTCCTGACTTTC
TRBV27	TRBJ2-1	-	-	CASSLSSGFNEQFF	TGTGCCAGCAGTTTATCGTCCGGGTTCAATGAGCAGTTCTTC
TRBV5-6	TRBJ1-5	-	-	CASSLWGREQPQHF	TGTGCCAGCAGCTTGTGGGGTCGAGAGCAGCCCCAGCATTTT
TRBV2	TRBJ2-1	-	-	CASGRYNEQFF	TGTGCCAGCGGACGCTACAATGAGCAGTTCTTC
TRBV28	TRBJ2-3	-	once	CASIPTGDWGDTQYF	TGTGCCAGCATCCCTACGGGGGACTGGGGAGATACGCAGTATTTT
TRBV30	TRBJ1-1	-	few	CAWSVNRDTEAFF	TGTGCCTGGAGTGTAAACAGAGACACTGAAGCTTTCTTT
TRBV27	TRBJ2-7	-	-	CASSLSSGTETYEQYF	TGTGCCAGCAGTTTATCGTCCGGGACGGAGACCTACGAGCAGTACTTC
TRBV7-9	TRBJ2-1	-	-	CASSFRLQSYNEQFF	TGTGCCAGCAGCTTTCGGTTACAGTCCTACAATGAGCAGTTCTTC
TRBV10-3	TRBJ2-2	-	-	CAISDQAAGELFF	TGTGCCATCAGTGACCAAGCGGCCGGGGAGCTGTTTTTT
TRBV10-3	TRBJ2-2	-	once	CAISESGGELFF	TGTGCCATCAGTGAGTCGGGCGGGGAGCTGTTTTTT
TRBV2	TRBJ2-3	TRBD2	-	CASSDKAGGSTQYF	TGTGCCAGCAGTGATAAAGCGGGAGGCAGTACGCAGTATTTT
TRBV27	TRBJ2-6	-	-	CASSFGDSGANVLTF	TGTGCCAGCAGTTTCGGAGACTCTGGGGCCAACGTCCTGACTTTC
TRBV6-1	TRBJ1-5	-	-	CASSGTGLSNQPQHF	TGTGCCAGCAGTGGGACGGGGCTGAGCAATCAGCCCCAGCATTTT
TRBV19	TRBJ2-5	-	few	CASSRTHQETQYF	TGTGCCAGTAGTCGGACACACCAAGAGACCCAGTACTTC
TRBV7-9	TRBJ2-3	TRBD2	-	CALTLAGHPIFPDTQYF	TGTGCCCTCACTCTAGCGGGCCACCCCATTTTCCCAGATACGCAGTATTTT
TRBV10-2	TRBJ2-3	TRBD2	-	CASSDLAAISDTQYF	TGCGCCAGCAGCGATCTAGCGGCCATCTCAGATACGCAGTATTTT
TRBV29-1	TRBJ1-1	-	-	CSVAGGHDTEAFF	TGCAGCGTTGCCGGGGGGCACGACACTGAAGCTTTCTTT
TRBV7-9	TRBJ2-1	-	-	CASSLFRGVSYNEQFF	TGTGCCAGCAGCTTATTTCGAGGAGTCTCCTACAATGAGCAGTTCTTC
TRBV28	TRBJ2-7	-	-	CASSLTRDEQYF	TGTGCCAGCAGTTTGACCAGGGACGAGCAGTACTTC
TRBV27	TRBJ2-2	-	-	CASSPSVSSRGTGELFF	TGTGCCAGCAGTCCGTCCGTGAGTAGCAGAGGCACCGGGGAGCTGTTTTTT
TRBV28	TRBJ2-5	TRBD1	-	CASSSPGTDQETQYF	TGTGCCAGCAGTTCCCCGGGGACAGATCAAGAGACCCAGTACTTC
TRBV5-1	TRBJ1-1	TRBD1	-	CASSRGQGVSTEAFF	TGCGCCAGCAGCCGCGGACAGGGAGTAAGCACTGAAGCTTTCTTT
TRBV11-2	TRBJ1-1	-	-	CASSLRGDTEAFF	TGTGCCAGCAGCTTGAGAGGAGACACTGAAGCTTTCTTT
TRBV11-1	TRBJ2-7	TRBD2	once	CASSLGAREGEQYF	TGTGCCAGCAGCTTGGGAGCGCGGGAGGGCGAGCAGTACTTC
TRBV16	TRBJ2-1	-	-	CASSQTRGYNEQFF	TGTGCCAGCAGCCAAACCCGGGGATACAATGAGCAGTTCTTC
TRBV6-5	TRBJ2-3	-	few	CASGRGRDFTDTQYF	TGTGCCAGCGGACGAGGGCGGGATTTCACAGATACGCAGTATTTT
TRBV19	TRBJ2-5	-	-	CASSISQGRGQETQYF	TGTGCCAGTAGTATTTCCCAGGGGCGAGGGCAAGAGACCCAGTACTTC
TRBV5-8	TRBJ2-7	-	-	CASSLEGRWSGDYEQYF	TGTGCCAGCAGCTTGGAAGGGCGGTGGTCAGGGGATTACGAGCAGTACTTC